This section outlines one T cell receptor beta chain sequence together with its context. This specimen belongs to a study of blood T cell repertoires in COVID-19. Study at large: Sites across the United States, Italy and Spain contributed samples from acute and convalescent COVID-19. Sources were T cells, B-cell-depleted T cells, or PBMCs; the material itself was cDNA or gDNA.

Per the original data handling: Quantification of nucleated cells was approximated via reference gene primer amplification. The table came from immunoSEQ multiplex PCR; TCRdb's copy has only in-frame clones and leaves some out. The DNA was the basis for D and trimming; V, J and clone size are from that table. The repertoire holds more than 400,000 clones, 70% to 90% seen once, with 3.2% in the top ten. The length of the CDR3 is 20 residues. CDR1 MGHRA and CDR2 YSYEKL come from the germline V gene. Trimming removed 6 bases from V and 0 bases from J; junction bases left unmatched: 18. The V gene is TRBV4-1, the J gene TRBJ2-3; 10 bases line up with TRBD2. This receptor was obtained from a human donor in a cohort sampled during active COVID-19. Sequencing was performed on peripheral blood. CDR3 sequence (DNA): TGCGCCAGCAGTGGCGGCTTTTCCCCGGGGACTAGCGTTAGCACAGATACGCAGTATTTT. Its translation is CASSGGFSPGTSVSTDTQYF.